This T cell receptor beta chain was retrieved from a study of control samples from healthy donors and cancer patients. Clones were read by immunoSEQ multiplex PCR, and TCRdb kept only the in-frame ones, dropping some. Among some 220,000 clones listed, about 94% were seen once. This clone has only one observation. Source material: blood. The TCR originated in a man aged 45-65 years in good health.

The CDR3 is CAISPTDQETQYF. CDR3 bases: TGTGCCATCAGTCCGACAGACCAAGAGACCCAGTACTTC. The rearrangement uses TRBV10-3 and TRBJ2-5; TRBD1 might be the D (5 bases). Germline assignment: CDR1 ENHRY and CDR2 SYGVKD. This CDR3 has 13 amino acids. V was pared by 5 bases and J by 0 bases, with 7 bases between.